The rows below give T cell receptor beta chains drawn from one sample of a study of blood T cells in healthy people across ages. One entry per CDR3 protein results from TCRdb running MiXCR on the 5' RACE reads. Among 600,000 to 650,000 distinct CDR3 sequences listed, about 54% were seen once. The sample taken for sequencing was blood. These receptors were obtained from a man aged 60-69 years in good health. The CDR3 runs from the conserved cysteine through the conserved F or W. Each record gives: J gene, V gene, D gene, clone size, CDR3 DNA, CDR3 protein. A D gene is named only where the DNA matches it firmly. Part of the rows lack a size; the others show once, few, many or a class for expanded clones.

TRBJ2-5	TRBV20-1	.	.	TGCAGTGCTCCTACTCAGGGGAGGCAGACCCAGTACTTC	CSAPTQGRQTQYF
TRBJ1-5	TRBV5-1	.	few	TGCGCCAGCAGCCAGGCATTGGGGGAACTCAATCAGCCCCAGCATTTT	CASSQALGELNQPQHF
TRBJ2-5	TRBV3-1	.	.	TGTGCCAGCAGCCAAACCAACAGTGTGGCGGAGACCCAGTACTTC	CASSQTNSVAETQYF
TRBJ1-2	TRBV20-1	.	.	TGCAGTGTTGCCCGCGGGGATGGCTACACCTTC	CSVARGDGYTF
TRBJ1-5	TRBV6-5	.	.	TGTGCCAGCAGTCCCAGCTGGAATCAGCCCCAGCATTTT	CASSPSWNQPQHF
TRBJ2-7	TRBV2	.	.	TGTGCCAGCAGGGAGCATGGCGAGCAGTACTTC	CASREHGEQYF
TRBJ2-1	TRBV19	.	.	TGTGCCAGTAGTATAGCCCCTAGCGAGGAGCAGTTCTTC	CASSIAPSEEQFF
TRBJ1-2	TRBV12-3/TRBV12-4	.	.	TGTGCCAGCAGTCCAGAGGTGGACGGGAGGGGCTACACCTTC	CASSPEVDGRGYTF
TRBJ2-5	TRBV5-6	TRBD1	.	TGTGCCAGCAGCACGGACAGGGGGGTTTCGCTATGGGAGACCCAGTACTTC	CASSTDRGVSLWETQYF
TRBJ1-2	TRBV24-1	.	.	TGTGCCACCAGTGCCGGACAGCTCTATGGCTACACCTTC	CATSAGQLYGYTF
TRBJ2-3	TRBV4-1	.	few	TGCGCCAGCAGCCAAGATGAAGGGTCTTTAGTAACAGATACGCAGTATTTT	CASSQDEGSLVTDTQYF
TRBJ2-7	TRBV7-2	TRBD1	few	TGTGCCAGCAGCCTGGGACAGGGGGGATACAATGAGCAGTACTTC	CASSLGQGGYNEQYF
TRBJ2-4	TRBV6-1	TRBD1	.	TGTGCCAGCACAGGGACAGTAGGGGATATTCAGTACTTC	CASTGTVGDIQYF
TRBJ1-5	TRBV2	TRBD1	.	TGTGCCAGCAGTGGAATGGACAGGGCCCAGCCCCAGCATTTT	CASSGMDRAQPQHF
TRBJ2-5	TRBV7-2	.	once	TGTGCCAGCAGCCCCCAGTTCAGGGTAGGGGAGACCCAGTACTTC	CASSPQFRVGETQYF
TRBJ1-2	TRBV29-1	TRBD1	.	TGCAGCGTTCAAGGCAGGGGGGGTGGCTACACCTTC	CSVQGRGGGYTF
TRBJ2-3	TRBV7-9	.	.	TGTGCCAGCAGCTGGGACGCCCCTGCCACAGATACGCAGTATTTT	CASSWDAPATDTQYF
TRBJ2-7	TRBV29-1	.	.	TGCAGCGTTGAAGATTGGGCAGGGGACTCCTACGAGCAGTACTTC	CSVEDWAGDSYEQYF
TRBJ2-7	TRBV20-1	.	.	TGCAGTGCCGTGACAGGAGTCTCCTACGAGCAGTACTTC	CSAVTGVSYEQYF
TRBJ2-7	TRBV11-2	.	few	TGTGCCAGCAGCTTAGATAAGGCAGCCTACGAGCAGTACTTC	CASSLDKAAYEQYF
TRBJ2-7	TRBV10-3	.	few	TGTGCCATCAGTGAGTCCCTGGAGCAGTACTTC	CAISESLEQYF
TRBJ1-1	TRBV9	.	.	TGTGCCAGCAGCGTAGGTGTAGGGCGGAACACTGAAGCTTTCTTT	CASSVGVGRNTEAFF
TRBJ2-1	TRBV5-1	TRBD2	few	TGCGCCAGCAGCTTGGGGGGACTAGCAAATGAGCAGTTCTTC	CASSLGGLANEQFF
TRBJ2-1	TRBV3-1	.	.	TGTGCCAGCAGCCAAGGTGGCTATACCTACAATGAGCAGTTCTTC	CASSQGGYTYNEQFF
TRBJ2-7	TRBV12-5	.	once	TGTGCTAGTGGTTTGGTGGGACTCCACGAGCAGTACTTC	CASGLVGLHEQYF
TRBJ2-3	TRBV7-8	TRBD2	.	TGTGCCAGCAGCTTAGCGGCGGGGGGACGCACAGATACGCAGTATTTT	CASSLAAGGRTDTQYF
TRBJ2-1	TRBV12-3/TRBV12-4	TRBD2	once	TGTGCCAGCAGTTTAGAGGGACTATCCGACAATGAGCAGTTCTTC	CASSLEGLSDNEQFF
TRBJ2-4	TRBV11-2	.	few	TGTGCCAGCAGCTTAGAACCGGGGGAGCAGTACTTC	CASSLEPGEQYF
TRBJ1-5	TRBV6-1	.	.	TGTGCCAGCAGTGACGGACATAGCAATCAGCCCCAGCATTTT	CASSDGHSNQPQHF
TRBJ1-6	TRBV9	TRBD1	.	TGTGCCAGCAGCGCAACGGACAGGTATAATTCACCCCTCCACTTT	CASSATDRYNSPLHF
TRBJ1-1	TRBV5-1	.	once	TGCGCCAGCAGCCTGAGCCCAAACACCTACACTGAAGCTTTCTTT	CASSLSPNTYTEAFF
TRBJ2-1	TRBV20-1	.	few	TGCAGTGCTAGCGGTAGCGGCTACAATGAGCAGTTCTTC	CSASGSGYNEQFF
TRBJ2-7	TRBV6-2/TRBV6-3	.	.	TGTGCCAGCAGCGACAGGTTACTCTACGAGCAGTACTTC	CASSDRLLYEQYF
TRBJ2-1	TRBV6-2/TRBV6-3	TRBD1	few	TGTGCCAGCAGTCCCCGACCGACAGGGGTTCCCAATGAGCAGTTCTTC	CASSPRPTGVPNEQFF
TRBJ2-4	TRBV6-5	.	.	TGTGCCAGCAGTTACGGGTTGCGGTTTGGGCGGTACTTC	CASSYGLRFGRYF